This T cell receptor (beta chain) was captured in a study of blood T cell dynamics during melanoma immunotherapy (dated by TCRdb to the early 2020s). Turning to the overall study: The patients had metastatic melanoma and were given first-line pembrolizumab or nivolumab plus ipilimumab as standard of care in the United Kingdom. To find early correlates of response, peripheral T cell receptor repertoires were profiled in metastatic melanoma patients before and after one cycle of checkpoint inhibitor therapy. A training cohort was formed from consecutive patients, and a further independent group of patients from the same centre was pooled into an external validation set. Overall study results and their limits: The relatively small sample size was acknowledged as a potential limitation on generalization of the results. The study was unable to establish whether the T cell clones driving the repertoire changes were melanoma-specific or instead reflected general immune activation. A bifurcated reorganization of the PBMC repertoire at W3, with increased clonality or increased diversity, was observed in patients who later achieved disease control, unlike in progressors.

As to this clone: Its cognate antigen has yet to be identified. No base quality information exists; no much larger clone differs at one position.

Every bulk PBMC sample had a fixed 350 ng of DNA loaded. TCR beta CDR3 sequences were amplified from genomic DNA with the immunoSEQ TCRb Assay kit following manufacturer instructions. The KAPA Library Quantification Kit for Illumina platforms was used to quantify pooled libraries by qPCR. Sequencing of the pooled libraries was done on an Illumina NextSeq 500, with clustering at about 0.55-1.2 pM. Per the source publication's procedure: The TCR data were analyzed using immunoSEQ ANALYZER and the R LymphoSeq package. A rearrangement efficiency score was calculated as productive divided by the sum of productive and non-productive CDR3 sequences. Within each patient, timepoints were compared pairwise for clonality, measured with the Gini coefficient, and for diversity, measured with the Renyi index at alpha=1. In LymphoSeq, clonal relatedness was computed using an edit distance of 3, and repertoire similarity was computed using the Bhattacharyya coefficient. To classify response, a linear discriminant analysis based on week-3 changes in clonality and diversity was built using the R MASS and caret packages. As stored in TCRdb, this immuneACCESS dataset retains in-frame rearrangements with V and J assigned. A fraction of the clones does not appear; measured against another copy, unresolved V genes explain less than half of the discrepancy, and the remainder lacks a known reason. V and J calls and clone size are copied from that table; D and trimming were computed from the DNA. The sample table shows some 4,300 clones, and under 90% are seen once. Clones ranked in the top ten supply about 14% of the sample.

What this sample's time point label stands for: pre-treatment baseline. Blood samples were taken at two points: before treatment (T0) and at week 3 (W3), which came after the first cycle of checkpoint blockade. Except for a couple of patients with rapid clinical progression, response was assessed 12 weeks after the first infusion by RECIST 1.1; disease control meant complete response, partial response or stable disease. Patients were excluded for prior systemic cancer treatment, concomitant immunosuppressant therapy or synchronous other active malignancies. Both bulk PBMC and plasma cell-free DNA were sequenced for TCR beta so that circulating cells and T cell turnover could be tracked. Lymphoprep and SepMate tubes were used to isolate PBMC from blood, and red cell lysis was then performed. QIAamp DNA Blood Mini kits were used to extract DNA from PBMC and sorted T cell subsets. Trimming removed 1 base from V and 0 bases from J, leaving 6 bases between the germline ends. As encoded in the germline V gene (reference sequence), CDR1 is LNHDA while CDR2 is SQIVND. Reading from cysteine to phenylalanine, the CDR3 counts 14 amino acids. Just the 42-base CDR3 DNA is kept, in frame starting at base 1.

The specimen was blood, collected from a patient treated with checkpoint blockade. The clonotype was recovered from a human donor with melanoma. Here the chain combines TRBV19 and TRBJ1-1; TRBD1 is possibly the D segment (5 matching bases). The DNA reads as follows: TGTGCCAGTAGTATAGGACAGTTGAACACTGAAGCTTTCTTT. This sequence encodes CASSIGQLNTEAFF.